This is a list of T cell receptor beta chains from one sample in a study of cytomegalovirus exposure and HLA in healthy donors. Clones were read by immunoSEQ multiplex PCR, and TCRdb kept only the in-frame ones, dropping some. The sample's table shows around 130,000 clones. Material for sequencing was PBMCs. These receptors all stem from an older woman in good health and CMV-seronegative. CDR3s include the opening cysteine and the closing phenylalanine or tryptophan. A D gene is named only where the DNA matches it firmly.

CASSGLAVDNEQFF	TGTGCCAGCAGCGGCCTAGCGGTCGACAATGAGCAGTTCTTC	TRBD2	TRBJ2-1	TRBV13
CASSVGSGGTYEQYF	TGTGCCAGCAGCGTCGGTAGCGGGGGTACCTACGAGCAGTACTTC	TRBD2	TRBJ2-7	TRBV9
CASSELDRTYNEQFF	TGTGCCAGCAGTGAACTCGACAGAACTTACAATGAGCAGTTCTTC	-	TRBJ2-1	TRBV6-1
CASRIPGSFYEQYF	TGTGCCAGCAGAATCCCGGGGAGCTTCTACGAGCAGTACTTC	-	TRBJ2-7	TRBV11-2
CASSGLWGVKSPLHF	TGCGCCAGCAGCGGACTGTGGGGGGTCAAATCACCCCTCCACTTT	-	TRBJ1-6	TRBV4-1
CASSFSNEKLFF	TGTGCCAGCAGCTTCAGTAATGAAAAACTGTTTTTT	-	TRBJ1-4	TRBV5-4
CASSHAEPSYNEQFF	TGCGCCAGCAGCCACGCGGAGCCCTCCTACAATGAGCAGTTCTTC	-	TRBJ2-1	TRBV4-1
CASGTEMNTEAFF	TGTGCCTCCGGGACAGAAATGAACACTGAAGCTTTCTTT	TRBD1	TRBJ1-1	TRBV10-3
CASSENGVGNTGELFF	TGTGCCAGCAGTGAAAACGGGGTTGGAAACACCGGGGAGCTGTTTTTT	-	TRBJ2-2	TRBV6-1
CASSLDGTSGRWELFF	TGTGCCAGCAGTTTAGACGGGACTAGCGGTCGGTGGGAGCTGTTTTTT	TRBD2	TRBJ2-2	TRBV28
CATSIGTSGSSYEQYF	TGTGCCACCAGCATCGGGACTAGCGGTTCCTCCTACGAGCAGTACTTC	TRBD2	TRBJ2-7	TRBV15
CASSLFRGRTEAFF	TGTGCCAGCAGTTTATTCAGGGGACGGACTGAAGCTTTCTTT	-	TRBJ1-1	TRBV27
CASWGVGEQYF	TGTGCCAGCTGGGGGGTTGGGGAGCAGTACTTC	-	TRBJ2-7	TRBV6-6
CASSRLLNTGAQPQHF	TGTGCCAGCAGCCGACTCTTAAATACAGGGGCTCAGCCCCAGCATTTT	TRBD1	TRBJ1-5	TRBV5-5
CAWTWSRGWTYEQYF	TGTGCCTGGACCTGGAGCAGGGGGTGGACCTACGAGCAGTACTTC	TRBD1	TRBJ2-7	TRBV30
CAISESTGERGYTF	TGTGCCATCAGTGAGTCGACAGGGGAGCGGGGCTACACCTTC	TRBD1	TRBJ1-2	TRBV10-3
CASSLVAGVRNEQYF	TGTGCCAGCAGCTTGGTGGCAGGCGTTAGAAACGAGCAGTACTTC	-	TRBJ2-7	TRBV5-6
CASSRAGLAGGREQYF	TGTGCCAGCAGTCGGGCGGGACTAGCGGGAGGACGCGAGCAGTACTTC	TRBD2	TRBJ2-7	TRBV6-6
CASSPTADTQYF	TGTGCCAGCTCACCCACGGCAGATACGCAGTATTTT	-	TRBJ2-3	TRBV18
CASSEHGRGADYGYTF	TGTGCCAGCAGTGAACATGGGAGGGGGGCGGACTATGGCTACACCTTC	-	TRBJ1-2	TRBV6-1
CASSGQGNTEAFF	TGTGCCAGCAGCGGACAGGGAAACACTGAAGCTTTCTTT	TRBD1	TRBJ1-1	TRBV9
CASSNGGAPYGYTF	TGTGCCAGCAGCAACGGTGGAGCACCCTATGGCTACACCTTC	-	TRBJ1-2	TRBV7-9
CASSQDGATDTQYF	TGCGCCAGCAGCCAAGATGGGGCCACAGATACGCAGTATTTT	-	TRBJ2-3	TRBV4-1
CASSLALLNTEAFF	TGTGCCAGCAGCTTGGCCCTGTTGAACACTGAAGCTTTCTTT	-	TRBJ1-1	TRBV5-5
CASSFGLAGGGEQYF	TGCGCCAGCAGCTTCGGACTAGCGGGGGGTGGCGAGCAGTACTTC	TRBD2	TRBJ2-7	TRBV5-1
CAWFWDRALTGELFF	TGTGCCTGGTTCTGGGACAGGGCTCTTACCGGGGAGCTGTTTTTT	TRBD1	TRBJ2-2	TRBV30
CASRGTSGGIAQETQYF	TGTGCCAGCAGGGGGACTAGCGGGGGGATAGCCCAAGAGACCCAGTACTTC	TRBD2	TRBJ2-5	TRBV2
CASRGTSGSGEQYF	TGTGCCAGCAGAGGGACTAGCGGGAGTGGCGAGCAGTACTTC	TRBD2	TRBJ2-7	TRBV2
CASGLVPGGPYNEQFF	TGTGCTAGTGGTTTGGTGCCGGGGGGGCCCTACAATGAGCAGTTCTTC	TRBD2	TRBJ2-1	TRBV12-5
CASSLAGGFEAFF	TGTGCCAGCAGCTTAGCGGGGGGCTTTGAAGCTTTCTTT	-	TRBJ1-1	TRBV5-4
CASSLRQGYTGELFF	TGTGCCAGCAGTCTACGACAGGGTTACACCGGGGAGCTGTTTTTT	TRBD1	TRBJ2-2	TRBV6-5
CASSRTGFNEKLFF	TGTGCCAGCAGCCGGACAGGGTTTAATGAAAAACTGTTTTTT	TRBD1	TRBJ1-4	TRBV5-8
CASSPLTGNTGELFF	TGTGCCAGCAGCCCCTTGACGGGAAACACCGGGGAGCTGTTTTTT	-	TRBJ2-2	TRBV6-1
CASSSSTFEGTKTQYF	TGTGCCAGCAGCTCTAGTACCTTTGAGGGCACCAAGACCCAGTACTTC	-	TRBJ2-5	TRBV11-2
CASRGAGVGNQPQHF	TGTGCCAGCCGGGGGGCCGGGGTAGGCAATCAGCCCCAGCATTTT	-	TRBJ1-5	TRBV28
CASSLVSRVEQFF	TGTGCCAGCAGCTTGGTGTCTCGGGTAGAGCAGTTCTTC	-	TRBJ2-1	TRBV7-9
CASSRQGTNTGELFF	TGTGCCAGCAGTCGACAGGGAACTAACACCGGGGAGCTGTTTTTT	TRBD1	TRBJ2-2	TRBV6-5
CASSYSWLNTEAFF	TGTGCCAGCAGTTACTCTTGGCTGAACACTGAAGCTTTCTTT	-	TRBJ1-1	TRBV6-5
CASSFREGVLSGANVLTF	TGCGCCAGCAGCTTTAGGGAGGGTGTCCTCTCAGGGGCCAACGTCCTGACTTTC	TRBD2	TRBJ2-6	TRBV5-1
CASTRDRAFYEQYF	TGTGCCAGCACCCGAGACAGGGCGTTCTACGAGCAGTACTTC	TRBD1	TRBJ2-7	TRBV5-8
CSTDRGRETQYF	TGCAGCACAGACAGGGGGCGAGAGACCCAGTACTTC	TRBD1	TRBJ2-5	TRBV29-1
CASSADRGRGGYTF	TGCGCCAGCAGCGCGGACAGGGGGCGGGGTGGCTACACCTTC	TRBD1	TRBJ1-2	TRBV5-1
CASSVSGLSTGFTDTQYF	TGTGCCAGCAGCGTATCTGGACTTAGTACCGGTTTCACAGATACGCAGTATTTT	-	TRBJ2-3	TRBV9
CASSSNADEQFF	TGTGCCAGCAGCTCTAACGCGGATGAGCAGTTCTTC	-	TRBJ2-1	TRBV7-3
CASSTSGGGDTQYF	TGTGCCAGCAGTACTAGCGGGGGTGGGGATACGCAGTATTTT	TRBD2	TRBJ2-3	TRBV7-9
CASSLAGGTASGEQFF	TGTGCCAGCAGTTTAGCTGGCGGGACGGCTTCGGGGGAGCAGTTCTTC	-	TRBJ2-1	TRBV28
CASREFDYGYTF	TGTGCCAGCAGGGAGTTCGACTATGGCTACACCTTC	-	TRBJ1-2	TRBV21-1
CASRRTGGSDEQYF	TGTGCCAGCAGGCGGACAGGGGGCTCTGACGAGCAGTACTTC	TRBD1	TRBJ2-7	TRBV6-5
CASRGLGRAGSTDTQYF	TGTGCCAGCAGGGGTCTCGGTCGAGCAGGGTCCACAGATACGCAGTATTTT	-	TRBJ2-3	TRBV25-1
CASSQTAGGHTQYF	TGCGCCAGCAGCCAAACGGCGGGGGGGCATACGCAGTATTTT	TRBD2	TRBJ2-3	TRBV4-1
CATCAGWGIDEQYF	TGTGCCACCTGCGCGGGATGGGGGATCGACGAGCAGTACTTC	-	TRBJ2-7	TRBV19
CASSWGDRSYNEQFF	TGTGCCAGCAGTTGGGGGGACAGGAGTTACAATGAGCAGTTCTTC	TRBD1	TRBJ2-1	TRBV28
CASSPGQATGELFF	TGCGCCAGCAGCCCCGGACAGGCCACCGGGGAGCTGTTTTTT	TRBD1	TRBJ2-2	TRBV5-1
CASSEGTGAFIGQPQHF	TGCGCCAGCAGTGAGGGGACAGGGGCATTCATAGGTCAGCCCCAGCATTTT	TRBD1	TRBJ1-5	TRBV10-2
CSARQGRGGTEAFF	TGCAGCGCTCGACAGGGGCGAGGGGGCACTGAAGCTTTCTTT	TRBD1	TRBJ1-1	TRBV29-1
CASSSRGYNEQFF	TGTGCCAGCAGTTCCCGGGGATACAATGAGCAGTTCTTC	-	TRBJ2-1	TRBV28
CASSEVTGTGELFF	TGTGCCAGCAGTGAAGTTACGGGCACCGGGGAGCTGTTTTTT	-	TRBJ2-2	TRBV2
CASMPGGRNTEAFF	TGTGCCAGCATGCCCGGGGGGCGGAACACTGAAGCTTTCTTT	-	TRBJ1-1	TRBV11-1
CASSKGAGTGSQPQHF	TGTGCCAGCAGCAAAGGCGCAGGGACAGGGTCTCAGCCCCAGCATTTT	-	TRBJ1-5	TRBV21-1
CASSIAQTQETQYF	TGTGCCAGTAGTATTGCTCAGACTCAAGAGACCCAGTACTTC	-	TRBJ2-5	TRBV19